The 23 T cell receptor beta chains reported below all come from one sample, sequenced in a study of cytomegalovirus exposure and HLA in healthy donors. Amplification used 60 Vbeta primers and 13 Jbeta primers. The table came from immunoSEQ multiplex PCR; TCRdb's copy has only in-frame clones and leaves some out. The repertoire holds 160,000 or so clones, with more than 75% as singletons. Specimen: PBMCs. The source is a woman under 30 in good health and CMV-seronegative.

V usage is TRBV25-1 and J usage is TRBJ2-4; the D gene is possibly TRBD2 (6 bases). In germline, CDR1 is MGHDK, CDR2 SYGVNS. The CDR3 contains 13 residues. The germline V and J ends were trimmed by 5 bases and 10 bases, with 15 bases remaining between them. DNA of the CDR3: TGTGCCAGCAGTCCCCCAGCGGGTCGAATTCAGTACTTC. This sequence encodes CASSPPAGRIQYF. Filled out from reference TRBV25-1 and TRBJ2-4, the complete variable domain reads EADIYQTPRYLVIGTGKKITLECSQTMGHDKMYWYQQDPGMELHLIHYSYGVNSTEKGDLSSESTVSRIRTEHFPLTLESARPSHTSQYLCASSPPAGRIQYFGAGTRLSVL.

V gene TRBV27 combines with J gene TRBJ2-7; D possibly corresponds to TRBD2 (5 bases). The CDR3 totals 13 residues. The V gene's germline CDR1 is MNHEY and CDR2 SMNVEV (reference sequence). V shed 4 bases and J shed 2 bases, with 9 bases lying between them. The CDR3 region has the DNA TGTGCCAGCAGTTCCGGGGAACCCTACGAGCAGTACTTC. Protein product: CASSSGEPYEQYF.

The rearrangement links TRBV11-2 to TRBJ1-3, with 10 bases that match TRBD1. V gave up 5 bases and J gave up 0 bases; unmatched junction bases: 7. This CDR3 region has 17 residues. Germline CDR1 and CDR2: SGHAT and FQNNGV. The CDR3 sequence: CASSATTGGISGNTIYF. The DNA of the CDR3 is TGTGCCAGCAGCGCGACGACAGGGGGCATCTCTGGAAACACCATATATTTT.

The chain is built from TRBV29-1 and TRBJ1-4, with 8 bases fitting TRBD1. The trim removed 6 bases at V and 7 bases at J, leaving 4 bases unmatched. The CDR3 sequence is 12 residues long. Looked up from germline, CDR1 is SQVTM and CDR2 is ANQGSEA. The CDR3 is CSVLQGGEKLFF. DNA for the CDR3: TGCAGCGTCTTACAGGGGGGTGAAAAACTGTTTTTT.

With respect to this clone: In the same sample, other DNA sequences code for this CDR3. V gene TRBV7-2 combines with J gene TRBJ2-5; possibly TRBD2 for D (6 bases). CDR3 length equals 13 residues. Trimming took off 7 bases at V and 5 bases at J, with 14 bases between the two ends. From germline, CDR1 is SGHTA and CDR2 FQGNSA. The CDR3 DNA is TGTGCCAGCAACTATGGGGGGACGGAGACCCAGTACTTC. Protein sequence: CASNYGGTETQYF.

This clone has just one count. The chain carries TRBV5-1 and TRBJ2-2; a weak D match, TRBD2 (5 bases). The CDR3 covers 17 residues. Between the trimmed V and J ends, which lost 0 bases and 6 bases, there was a span of 18 bases. From germline, CDR1 is SGHRS and CDR2 YFSETQ. CDR3 DNA sequence: TGCGCCAGCAGCTTGGTCGGGGTTTGGGCCGCCGCCGGGGAGCTGTTTTTT. Its protein is CASSLVGVWAAAGELFF.

The chain combines TRBV19 with TRBJ2-3; D ambiguous. This CDR3 is built from 12 residues. The germline V and J ends were trimmed by 4 bases and 2 bases, with 4 bases remaining between them. Germline CDR1 is LNHDA and CDR2 is SQIVND (reference sequence). This CDR3 reads CASSTSTDTQYF. The CDR3 DNA sequence: TGTGCCAGTAGTACTTCCACAGATACGCAGTATTTT.

The chain employs TRBV2 and TRBJ2-1, with 12 bases that match TRBD2. CDR3 size: 16 residues. The germline V gene has CDR1 SNHLY and CDR2 FYNNEI. The V and J ends lost 6 bases and 8 bases, in that order; junction bases with no gene match: 11. DNA for the CDR3: TGTGCCAGCAGCCGAGACCGCGGACTAGCGGGACATGAGCAGTTCTTC. Its translation is CASSRDRGLAGHEQFF.

V and J are TRBV28 and TRBJ1-4; TRBD1 might be the D (5 bases). CDR1 and CDR2 (germline): MDHEN, SYDVKM. Trimming pared 8 bases from V and 10 bases from J, leaving 14 bases between. The length of the CDR3 is 12 residues. CDR3: CASQVGGAKLFF. For the CDR3, the DNA is TGTGCCAGCCAGGTCGGGGGAGCAAAACTGTTTTTT.

The chain is built from TRBV6-5 and TRBJ2-1; the D is unclear. Germline V gives CDR1 MNHEY, CDR2 SVGAGI. This CDR3 has 11 residues. Deletions cut 6 bases from V and 9 bases from J, with 9 bases between. CDR3 in amino acids: CASRASTEQFF. DNA for the CDR3: TGTGCCAGCAGGGCCTCCACTGAGCAGTTCTTC.

The V gene is TRBV6-1, the J gene TRBJ1-5; D perhaps matches TRBD1 (6 bases). V was shortened by 6 bases and J by 7 bases, with 19 bases between the two germline ends. The length of the CDR3 is 15 residues. CDR1 is MNHNS, CDR2 SASEGT, per germline. Here the CDR3 DNA reads TGTGCCAGCAGGGGGGCCTTGAGCGGAAGCCAGCCCCAGCATTTT. Encoded protein: CASRGALSGSQPQHF.

The genes are TRBV27 and TRBJ2-7; 9 bases map to TRBD1. V lost 0 bases and J lost 3; bases outside the gene matches: 3. The CDR3 loop spans 15 amino acids. CDR1 and CDR2 from the germline V gene are MNHEY and SMNVEV (reference sequence). The CDR3 is CASSLSGTGNYEQYF. CDR3 DNA sequence: TGTGCCAGCAGTTTATCGGGGACAGGGAACTACGAGCAGTACTTC.

The DNA of the CDR3 is TGTGCCAGCAGTTTAGAGCGGACCTCGGGAAACACCATATATTTT. It encodes CASSLERTSGNTIYF. V is TRBV28 and J is TRBJ1-3; D gene ambiguous. V was trimmed by 2 bases and J by 4 bases, leaving 12 bases between them. The CDR3 runs to 15 residues. Germline V CDR1 and CDR2: MDHEN, SYDVKM.

This chain links TRBV9 with TRBJ2-1; 10 bases align to TRBD2. The CDR3 covers 15 residues. V trimming: 0 bases; J trimming: 7 bases; junction bases outside the gene matches: 4. Germline CDR1 reads SGDLS; CDR2 reads YYNGEE. The CDR3 DNA is TGTGCCAGCAGCGTAGATTCTAGCGGGAGAAATGAGCAGTTCTTC. Translating it yields CASSVDSSGRNEQFF.

The chain links TRBV14 to TRBJ2-7, with 7 bases matching TRBD1. V trimming: 2 bases; J trimming: 1 base; junction bases outside the gene matches: 17. Germline loops: CDR1 SGHDN, CDR2 FVKESK. The CDR3 is made up of 19 amino acids. The CDR3, as DNA: TGTGCCAGCAGCCAATTCAATACTTTGCCGGGACAGAGATCCTACGAGCAGTACTTC. Amino acid sequence: CASSQFNTLPGQRSYEQYF. Full variable domain (outside the CDR3, taken from reference TRBV14 and TRBJ2-7): EAGVTQFPSHSVIEKGQTVTLRCDPISGHDNLYWYRRVMGKEIKFLLHFVKESKQDESGMPNNRFLAERTGGTYSTLKVQPAELEDSGVYFCASSQFNTLPGQRSYEQYFGPGTRLTVT.

This chain's CDR3 is CASSRDPNQPQHF. The DNA of the CDR3 is TGTGCCAGCAGCCGGGATCCCAATCAGCCCCAGCATTTT. The chain combines TRBV6-5 with TRBJ1-5, with D unclear. V lost 6 bases and J 3 bases, leaving 9 bases between the germline ends. Germline V gene data show CDR1 as MNHEY and CDR2 as SVGAGI. The CDR3 length is 13 residues.

This chain links TRBV4-2 with TRBJ1-2; D unresolved. Germline V lookup: CDR1 LGHNA, CDR2 YNFKEQ. There are 13 residues in the CDR3. V shed 0 bases and J shed 8 bases, with 10 bases lying between them. DNA of the CDR3: TGTGCCAGCAGCCAAGAGGAGATCTGGGGCTACACCTTC. Its protein is CASSQEEIWGYTF.

The genes are TRBV4-3 and TRBJ2-7; TRBD2 is a possible D gene (6 bases). The CDR3 is 15 amino acids. The germline V gene has CDR1 LGHNA and CDR2 YSLEER. V lost 0 bases to trimming and J lost 3 bases, with 12 bases between them. CDR3 residues: CASSQDLSRDYEQYF. The DNA of the CDR3 is TGCGCCAGCAGCCAAGATCTATCGCGGGACTACGAGCAGTACTTC.

The chain uses TRBV4-2 and TRBJ2-1; D may be TRBD2 (6 bases). The germline CDR1 and CDR2 sequences are LGHNA and YNFKEQ. This CDR3 is built from 16 residues. The V end lost 5 bases, the J end lost 0 bases, and 14 bases lay between the germline ends. CDR3 DNA sequence: TGTGCCAGCAGCTCCCGGACCGGGAGCTCCTACAATGAGCAGTTCTTC. This encodes CASSSRTGSSYNEQFF.

This clone has a single count. CDR3: CASSLAGTGYEQYF. The CDR3 bases are TGTGCCAGCAGTTTAGCGGGAACGGGCTACGAGCAGTACTTC. The chain combines TRBV28 with TRBJ2-7, with TRBD2 as a possible D gene (6 bases). The CDR3 runs to 14 residues. The germline V gene has CDR1 MDHEN and CDR2 SYDVKM. V lost 2 bases, J lost 3 bases, and 11 bases lay in between.

The chain uses TRBV6-1 and TRBJ1-5; D not certain. CDR3 length: 12 residues. Germline values: CDR1 MNHNS, CDR2 SASEGT. V was trimmed by 6 bases and J by 8 bases, leaving 11 bases between them. Written as DNA, the CDR3 is TGTGCCAGCAGGGTTACTAGGGAGCCCCAGCATTTT. Its translation: CASRVTREPQHF.

The chain employs TRBV4-2 and TRBJ2-3; D remains ambiguous. CDR1 and CDR2 from the germline V gene are LGHNA and YNFKEQ. V lost 0 bases to trimming and J lost 5 bases, with 6 bases between them. The CDR3 sequence is 13 residues long. In DNA form, the CDR3 reads TGTGCCAGCAGCCAAGATCGAGAAGATACGCAGTATTTT. Its translation: CASSQDREDTQYF.

This chain links TRBV7-9 with TRBJ2-3; 7 bases align to TRBD2. The CDR3 consists of 15 residues. The V gene end was trimmed by 2 bases and the J gene end by 0 bases; junction bases not matched to a gene: 2. Germline V gene sequence: CDR1 SEHNR, CDR2 FQNEAQ (reference sequence). The CDR3 protein is CASSLSSGSTDTQYF. The CDR3 coding sequence is TGTGCCAGCAGCTTATCTAGCGGAAGCACAGATACGCAGTATTTT.